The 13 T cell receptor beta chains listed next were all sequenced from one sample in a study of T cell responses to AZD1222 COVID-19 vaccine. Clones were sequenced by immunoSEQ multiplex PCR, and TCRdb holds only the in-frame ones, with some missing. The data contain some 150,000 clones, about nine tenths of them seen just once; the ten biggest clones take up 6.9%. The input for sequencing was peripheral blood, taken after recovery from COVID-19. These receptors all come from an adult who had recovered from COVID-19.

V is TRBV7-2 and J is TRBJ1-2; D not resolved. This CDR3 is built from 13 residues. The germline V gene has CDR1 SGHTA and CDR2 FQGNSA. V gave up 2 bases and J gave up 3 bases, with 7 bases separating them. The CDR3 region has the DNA TGTGCCAGCAGCTTACCGGGCGACTATGGCTACACCTTC. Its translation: CASSLPGDYGYTF.

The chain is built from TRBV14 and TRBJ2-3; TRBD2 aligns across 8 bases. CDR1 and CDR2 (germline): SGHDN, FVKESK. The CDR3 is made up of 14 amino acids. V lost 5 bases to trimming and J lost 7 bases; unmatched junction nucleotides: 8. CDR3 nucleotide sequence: TGTGCCAGCAGCACAAGCGGGAGCGGGAATACGCAGTATTTT. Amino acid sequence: CASSTSGSGNTQYF.

The chain's CDR3 is CATSDAGGNQPQHF. The CDR3 DNA reads as TGTGCCACCAGTGATGCAGGGGGGAATCAGCCCCAGCATTTT. This chain links TRBV24-1 with TRBJ1-5; TRBD1 matches at 7 bases. This CDR3 spans 14 amino acids. The germline V gene encodes CDR1 KGHDR and CDR2 SFDVKD. V lost 3 bases and J lost 4; bases outside the gene matches: 2.

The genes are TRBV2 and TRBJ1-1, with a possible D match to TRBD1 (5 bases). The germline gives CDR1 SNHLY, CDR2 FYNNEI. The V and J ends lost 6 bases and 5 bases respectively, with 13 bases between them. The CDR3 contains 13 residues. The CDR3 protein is CASRLQVRTEAFF. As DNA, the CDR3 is TGTGCCAGCAGGTTACAGGTGAGGACTGAAGCTTTCTTT.

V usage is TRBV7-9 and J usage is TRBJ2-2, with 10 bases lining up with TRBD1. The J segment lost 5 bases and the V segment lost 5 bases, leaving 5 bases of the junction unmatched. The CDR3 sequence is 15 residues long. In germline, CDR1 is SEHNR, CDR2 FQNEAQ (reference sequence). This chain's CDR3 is CASSLDRGWTGELFF. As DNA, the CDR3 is TGTGCCAGCAGCCTGGACAGGGGGTGGACCGGGGAGCTGTTTTTT.

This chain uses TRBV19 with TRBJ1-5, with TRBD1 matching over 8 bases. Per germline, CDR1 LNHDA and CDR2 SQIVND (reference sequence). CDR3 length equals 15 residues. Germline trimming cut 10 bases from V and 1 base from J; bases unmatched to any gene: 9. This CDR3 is CATSETGVSNQPQHF. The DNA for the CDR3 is TGTGCCACCTCAGAGACAGGGGTAAGCAATCAGCCCCAGCATTTT.

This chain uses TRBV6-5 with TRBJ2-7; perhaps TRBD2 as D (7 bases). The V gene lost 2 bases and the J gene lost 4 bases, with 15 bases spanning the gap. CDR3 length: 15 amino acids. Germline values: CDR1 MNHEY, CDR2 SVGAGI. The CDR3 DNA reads TGTGCCAGCAGTTACCGGGCGGGGGCCAAATACGAGCAGTACTTC. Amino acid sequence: CASSYRAGAKYEQYF.

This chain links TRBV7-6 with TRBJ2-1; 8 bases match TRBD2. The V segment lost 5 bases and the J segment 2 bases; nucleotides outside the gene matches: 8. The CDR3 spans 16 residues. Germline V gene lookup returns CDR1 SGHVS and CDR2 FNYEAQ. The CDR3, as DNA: TGTGCCAGCAGCCCAGCCGGGGGGGGGCCCTACAATGAGCAGTTCTTC. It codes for CASSPAGGGPYNEQFF.

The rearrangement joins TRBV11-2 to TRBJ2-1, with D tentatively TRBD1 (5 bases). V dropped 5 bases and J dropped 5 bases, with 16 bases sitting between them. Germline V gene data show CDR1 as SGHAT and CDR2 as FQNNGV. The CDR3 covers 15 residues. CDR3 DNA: TGTGCCAGCAGCCTATATCAGGGCGACAACAATGAGCAGTTCTTC. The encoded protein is CASSLYQGDNNEQFF. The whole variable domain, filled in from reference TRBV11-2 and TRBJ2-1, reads EAGVAQSPRYKIIEKRQSVAFWCNPISGHATLYWYQQILGQGPKLLIQFQNNGVVDDSQLPKDRFSAERLKGVDSTLKIQPAKLEDSAVYLCASSLYQGDNNEQFFGPGTRLTVL.

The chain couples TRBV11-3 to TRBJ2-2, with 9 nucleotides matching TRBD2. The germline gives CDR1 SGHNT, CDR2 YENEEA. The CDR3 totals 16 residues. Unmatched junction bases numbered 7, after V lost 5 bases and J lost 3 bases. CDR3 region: CASSPTAGGYTGELFF. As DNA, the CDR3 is TGTGCCAGCAGCCCTACAGCGGGAGGTTACACCGGGGAGCTGTTTTTT.

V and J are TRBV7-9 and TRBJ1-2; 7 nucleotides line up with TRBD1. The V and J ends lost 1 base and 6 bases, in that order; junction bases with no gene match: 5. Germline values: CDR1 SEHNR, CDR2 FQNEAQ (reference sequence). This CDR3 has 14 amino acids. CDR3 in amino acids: CASSLDRGWDGYTF. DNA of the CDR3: TGTGCCAGCAGCTTAGACAGGGGATGGGATGGCTACACCTTC.

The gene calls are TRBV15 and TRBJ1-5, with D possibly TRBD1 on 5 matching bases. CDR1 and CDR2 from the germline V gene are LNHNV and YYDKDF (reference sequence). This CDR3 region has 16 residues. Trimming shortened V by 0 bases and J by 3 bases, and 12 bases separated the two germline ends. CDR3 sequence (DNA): TGTGCCACCAGCAGAGAGGGACCCAGGGACAATCAGCCCCAGCATTTT. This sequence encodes CATSREGPRDNQPQHF.

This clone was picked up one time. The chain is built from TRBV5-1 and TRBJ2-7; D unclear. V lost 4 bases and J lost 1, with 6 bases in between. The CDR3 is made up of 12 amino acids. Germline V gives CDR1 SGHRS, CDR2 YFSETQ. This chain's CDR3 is CASSESSYEQYF. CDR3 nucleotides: TGCGCCAGCAGCGAATCGTCCTACGAGCAGTACTTC. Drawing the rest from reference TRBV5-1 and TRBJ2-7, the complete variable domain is KAGVTQTPRYLIKTRGQQVTLSCSPISGHRSVSWYQQTPGQGLQFLFEYFSETQRNKGNFPGRFSGRQFSNSRSEMNVSTLELGDSALYLCASSESSYEQYFGPGTRLTVT.